This T cell receptor beta chain was recorded in a study of breast tumors, draining lymph nodes, adjacent tissues. Via MiXCR, TCRdb re-called the multiplex PCR reads, giving one row per CDR3 protein. Here the sample spans under 20,000 distinct CDR3 sequences, roughly two fifths being singletons. Per germline, CDR1 LGHNT and CDR2 FRNRAP. CDR3 length equals 17 residues. Notes on this clonotype: At one end the junction does not follow the germline gene, possibly because of a read error.

The sequenced material came from breast tumor tissue. The chain joins TRBV12-5 to TRBJ1-3; 10 bases match TRBD1. This sequence was found in a female donor with breast cancer. Some clones in this sample may be carry-over from other donors' samples. Here the CDR3 reads CASGLVLDRGSGNTVYF. CDR3 DNA: TGTGCTAGTGGCTTGGTATTGGACAGGGGGAGTGGAAACACCGTATATTTT.